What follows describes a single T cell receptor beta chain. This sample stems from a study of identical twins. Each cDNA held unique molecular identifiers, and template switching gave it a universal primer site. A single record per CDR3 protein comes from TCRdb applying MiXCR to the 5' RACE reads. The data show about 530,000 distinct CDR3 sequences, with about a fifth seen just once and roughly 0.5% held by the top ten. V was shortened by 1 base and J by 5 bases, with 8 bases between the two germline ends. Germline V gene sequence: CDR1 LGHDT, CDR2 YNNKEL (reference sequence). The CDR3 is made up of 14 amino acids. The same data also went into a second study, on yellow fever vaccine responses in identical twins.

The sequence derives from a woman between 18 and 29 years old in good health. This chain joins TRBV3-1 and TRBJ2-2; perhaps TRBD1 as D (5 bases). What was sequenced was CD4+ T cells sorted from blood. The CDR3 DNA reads TGTGCCAGCAGCCAAGGTCAGGGTACCGGGGAGCTGTTTTTT. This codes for CASSQGQGTGELFF.